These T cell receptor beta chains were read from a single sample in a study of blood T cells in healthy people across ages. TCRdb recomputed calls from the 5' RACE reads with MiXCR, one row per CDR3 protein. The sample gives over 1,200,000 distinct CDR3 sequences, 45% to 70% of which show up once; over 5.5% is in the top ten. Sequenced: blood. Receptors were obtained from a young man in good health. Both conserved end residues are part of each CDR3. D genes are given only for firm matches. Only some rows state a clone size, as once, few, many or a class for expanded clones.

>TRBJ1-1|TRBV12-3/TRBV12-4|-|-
TGTGCCAGCAGTTTTTTCCGGGGGAACACTGAAGCTTTCTTT
CASSFFRGNTEAFF
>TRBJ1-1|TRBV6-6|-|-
TGTGCCAGCAGTTACCCTCATGGACAGTCGGCGAACACTGAAGCTTTCTTT
CASSYPHGQSANTEAFF
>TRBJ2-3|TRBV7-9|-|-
TGTGCCAGCAGCTTAGATGGATCGTTCACAGATACGCAGTATTTT
CASSLDGSFTDTQYF
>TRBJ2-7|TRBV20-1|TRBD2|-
TGCAGTGCTTCCCGGGCGGGGGGGCCCTACGAGCAGTACTTC
CSASRAGGPYEQYF
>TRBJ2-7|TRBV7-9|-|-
TGTGCCAGTAGCCCAGGGGCGTCCTCCGAGCAGTACTTC
CASSPGASSEQYF
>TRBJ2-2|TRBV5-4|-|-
TGTGCCAGCAGCTTCCCCGACACCGGGGAGCTGTTTTTT
CASSFPDTGELFF
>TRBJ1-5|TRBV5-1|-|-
TGCGCCAGCAGCACGGACGGAGATCAGCCCCAGCATTTT
CASSTDGDQPQHF
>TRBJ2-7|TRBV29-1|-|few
TGCAGCGTGTCTCAAGGGTTAACCGCCTACGAGCAGTACTTC
CSVSQGLTAYEQYF
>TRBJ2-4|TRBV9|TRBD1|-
TGTGCCAGCAGCCCCCTGACAGGGGAAGAGCAGTACTTC
CASSPLTGEEQYF
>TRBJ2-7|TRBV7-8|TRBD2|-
TGTGCCAGCAGGCGACAGGGCTGGACTAGCGGGGACATACGGGGCGAGCAGTACTTC
CASRRQGWTSGDIRGEQYF
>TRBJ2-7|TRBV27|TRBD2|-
TGTGCCAGCACCGTGGTAGCGGGAGGCCACGAGCAGTACTTC
CASTVVAGGHEQYF
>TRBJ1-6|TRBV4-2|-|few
TGTGCCAGCAGCCAAGTGTTGGGGAATACTAATTCACCCCTCCACTTT
CASSQVLGNTNSPLHF
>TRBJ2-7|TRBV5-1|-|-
TGCGCCAGCAGCTTGCAAGGGGCCCTAGGGGAGCAGTACTTC
CASSLQGALGEQYF
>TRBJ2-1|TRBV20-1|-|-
TGCAGTGCTCCGGAGACCGATAACAATGAGCAGTTCTTC
CSAPETDNNEQFF
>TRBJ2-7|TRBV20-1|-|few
TGCAGTGCTGCCATTCATGGATCCTACGAGCAGTACTTC
CSAAIHGSYEQYF
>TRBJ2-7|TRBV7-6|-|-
TGTGCCAGCAGCTTTTCTCTGCCAAGCCTAGGGGCCTTGGAGGAGCAGTACTTC
CASSFSLPSLGALEEQYF
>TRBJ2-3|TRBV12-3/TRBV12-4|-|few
TGTGCCAGCAGTTTATGGGACGGCACTAGCACAGATACGCAGTATTTT
CASSLWDGTSTDTQYF
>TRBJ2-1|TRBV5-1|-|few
TGCGCCAGCAGCTTGGACGGCTTATACAATGAGCAGTTCTTC
CASSLDGLYNEQFF
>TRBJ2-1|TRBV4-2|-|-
TGTGCCAGCAGCCAAGAACCTAGTCGGAGTCATGAGCAGTTCTTC
CASSQEPSRSHEQFF
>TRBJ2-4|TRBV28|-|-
TGTGCCAGCAGTCTGAGCCAACAGGGTTACGGTGCCATTCAGTACTTC
CASSLSQQGYGAIQYF
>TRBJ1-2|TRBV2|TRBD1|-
TGTGCCAGCAGCGAGGACAGGACTGGCTACACCTTC
CASSEDRTGYTF
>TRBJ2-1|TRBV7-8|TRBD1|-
TGTGCCAGCAGCAGGGGACAGGGGGCCTCCAATGAGCAGTTCTTC
CASSRGQGASNEQFF
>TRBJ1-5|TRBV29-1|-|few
TGCAGCGTTGAAGTGGGGATCAATCAGCCCCAGCATTTT
CSVEVGINQPQHF
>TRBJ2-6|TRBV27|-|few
TGTGCCAGCGCCTTGAGCTCTGGGGCCAACGTCCTGACTTTC
CASALSSGANVLTF
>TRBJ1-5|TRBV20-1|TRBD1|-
TGCAGTGCCCCGACAGGGTTAGGTAATCAGCCCCAGCATTTT
CSAPTGLGNQPQHF
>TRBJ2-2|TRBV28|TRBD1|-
TGTGCCCCCGGACAGGGCAACACCGGGGAGCTGTTTTTT
CAPGQGNTGELFF
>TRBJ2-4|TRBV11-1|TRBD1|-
TGTGCCAGCAGCTTAGTTGGGACAGGGGGAGAATCAGTTCATGAAGCCAAAAACATTCAGTACTTC
CASSLVGTGGESVHEAKNIQYF
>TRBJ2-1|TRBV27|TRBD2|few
TGTGCCAGCAGAGGGACTATAAACAATGAGCAGTTCTTC
CASRGTINNEQFF
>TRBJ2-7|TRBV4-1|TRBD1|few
TGCGCCAGCAGCCCTAGGACAGGGTTCGAGCAGTACTTC
CASSPRTGFEQYF
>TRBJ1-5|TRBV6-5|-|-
TGTGCCAGCAGAACTTTAAGCCAGCCCCAGCATTTT
CASRTLSQPQHF
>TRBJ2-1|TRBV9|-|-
TGTGCCAGCAGCGTAGCCCAAGCGCCCTACAATGAGCAGTTCTTC
CASSVAQAPYNEQFF
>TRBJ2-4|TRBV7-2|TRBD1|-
TGTGCCAGCAGCTTAGCATGGGACAGGAAAGGAAACATTCAGTACTTC
CASSLAWDRKGNIQYF
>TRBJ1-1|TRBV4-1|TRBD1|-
TGCGCCAGCAGCCAAGATGGACCCACAGGGGTGAACACTGAAGCTTTCTTT
CASSQDGPTGVNTEAFF
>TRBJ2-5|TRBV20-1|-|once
TGCAGTGCCCTCATCCGGGGACTGGGACGAGAGACCCAGTACTTC
CSALIRGLGRETQYF
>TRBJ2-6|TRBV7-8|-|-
TGTGCCAGCAGCTTAGAACGGGTCTTGGCTTATGGGGCCAACGTCCTGACTTTC
CASSLERVLAYGANVLTF
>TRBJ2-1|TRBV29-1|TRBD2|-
TGCAGCGTTGAAAAGGGGACTATGGCGGGAGGGATGAGCTCCTACAATGAGCAGTTCTTC
CSVEKGTMAGGMSSYNEQFF
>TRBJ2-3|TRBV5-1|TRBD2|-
TGCGCCAGCAGCTTGGGACTCGGACTAGCGCGCACAGATACGCAGTATTTT
CASSLGLGLARTDTQYF
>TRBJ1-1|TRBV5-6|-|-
TGTGCCAGCAGCTCGTCACAGGGCGGGAACACTGAAGCTTTCTTT
CASSSSQGGNTEAFF
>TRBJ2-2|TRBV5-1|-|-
TGCGCCAGCAGCTCCGGGACGGGAAACACCAGGGAGCTGTTTTTT
CASSSGTGNTRELFF
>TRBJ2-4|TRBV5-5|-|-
TGTGCCAGCAGGCGTACGGGGTCCACCGATATTCAGTACTTC
CASRRTGSTDIQYF
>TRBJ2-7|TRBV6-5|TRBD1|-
TGTGCCAGCAAAAAACAGGGGCAGAGATACGAGCAGTACTTC
CASKKQGQRYEQYF
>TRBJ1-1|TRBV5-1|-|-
TGCGCCAGCAGCTTGTTCGGGACTGAAGCTTTCTTT
CASSLFGTEAFF
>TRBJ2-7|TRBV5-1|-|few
TGCGCCAGCAGCTTGGCCGTGAGGGGCGAGCAGTACTTC
CASSLAVRGEQYF
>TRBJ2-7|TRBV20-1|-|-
TGCAGTGCTAGAATTACAGGGACCCACGAGCAGTACTTC
CSARITGTHEQYF
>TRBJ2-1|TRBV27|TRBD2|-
TGTGCCAGCAGTTCTCCGGGGGGGCACTCCTACAATGAGCAGTTCTTC
CASSSPGGHSYNEQFF
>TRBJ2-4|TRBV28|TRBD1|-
TGTGCCAGCAGTCTCAGTCGATCCGGGACAGGGAGGGGATACATTCAGTACTTC
CASSLSRSGTGRGYIQYF
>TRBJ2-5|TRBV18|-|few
TGTGCCAGCTCATCAACCCGAGGACGTAAAGAGACCCAGTACTTC
CASSSTRGRKETQYF
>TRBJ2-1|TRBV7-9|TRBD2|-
TGTGCCAGCACCACTCTCGCTAGCGGGAAGGTCAATGAGCAGTTCTTC
CASTTLASGKVNEQFF
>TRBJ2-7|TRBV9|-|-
TGTGCCAGCAGCGTCAGGGGCCTCAGAGGCAATGAGCAGTACTTC
CASSVRGLRGNEQYF
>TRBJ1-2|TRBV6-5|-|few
TGTGCCAGCAGTGCCACAGGGCCCTATGGCTACACCTTC
CASSATGPYGYTF
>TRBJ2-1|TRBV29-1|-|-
TGCAGCGCTAGGACAAATTACAATGAGCAGTTCTTC
CSARTNYNEQFF
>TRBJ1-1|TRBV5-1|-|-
TGCGCCAGCAGCACGGCGACAGTCACTGAAGCTTTCTTT
CASSTATVTEAFF
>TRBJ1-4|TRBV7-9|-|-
TGTGCCAGCAGTCGCATAGGAACCGAAAAACTGTTTTTT
CASSRIGTEKLFF
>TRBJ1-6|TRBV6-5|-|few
TGTGCCAGCAGTCGGGGGATGAATTCACCCCTCCACTTT
CASSRGMNSPLHF
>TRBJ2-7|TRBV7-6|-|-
TGTGCCAGCAGCCAAGCAGGAGGGACAAGACCTATCTACGAGCAGTACTTC
CASSQAGGTRPIYEQYF
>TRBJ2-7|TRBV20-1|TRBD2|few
TGCAGTGCTAGACTCCCGGCTAGCGGGGATTACGAGCAGTACTTC
CSARLPASGDYEQYF
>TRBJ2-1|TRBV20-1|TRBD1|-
TGCAGTGTGTTTAAGCTGCTGGGACAGGGTGGCAATGAGCAGTTCTTC
CSVFKLLGQGGNEQFF
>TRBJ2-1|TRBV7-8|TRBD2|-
TGTGCCAGCAGCTTAGGAGAGGGACTAACGAATGAGCAGTTCTTC
CASSLGEGLTNEQFF
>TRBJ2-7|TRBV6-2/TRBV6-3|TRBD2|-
TGTGCCAGCAGCATCGGGACTAGCGGGGCCTACGAGCAGTACTTC
CASSIGTSGAYEQYF
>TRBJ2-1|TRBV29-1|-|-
TGCAGCGTGGCGGGACACCTGTATAACAATGAGCAGTTCTTC
CSVAGHLYNNEQFF